This T cell receptor (beta chain) originates from a study of shared clonotypes between healthy human individuals. Study information: For every donor, three CD4 naive, three CD4 memory, two CD8 naive and one CD8 memory plates were used.

The method was immunoSEQ multiplex PCR; TCRdb's version includes in-frame clones alone and lacks a portion of them. The repertoire includes about 1.1 million clones, approximately 77% of them detected once, and 0.89% sits in the top ten. Per the germline V gene, CDR1 is LGHNA and CDR2 is YNFKEQ. J was trimmed by 0 bases and V by 3 bases; bases with no gene match: 3. The length of the CDR3 is 15 residues. This clone was seen a handful of times. Antigen specificity is unknown. The study enrolled healthy HIV-negative adults without recent acute infections or vaccinations as donors. Findings of the study overall: Clonotypes which were not shared had lower generation probabilities than clonotypes that all four donors shared.

V usage is TRBV4-2 and J usage is TRBJ1-1; 8 positions agree with TRBD1. The clonotype originates from a man aged 18 to 30 in good health. Some clones in this sample may be carry-over from other donors' samples. Input material: memory CD4+ T cells from PBMCs. The subset: CD45RA-negative fraction. The CDR3 sequence: CASSQEQGVNTEAFF. For the CDR3, the DNA is TGTGCCAGCAGCCAGGAACAGGGGGTGAACACTGAAGCTTTCTTT.